Below are 13 T cell receptor beta chains sequenced from a single sample in a study of tissue T cells after allogeneic stem cell transplantation. The method was immunoSEQ multiplex PCR; TCRdb's version includes in-frame clones alone and lacks a portion of them. The sample includes over 7,000 clones, under 55% of them seen just once. The time point was: mouse harvest day 7 after allogeneic transplant. The graft held 10^6 splenic CD5+ T cells and 10^7 T-cell-depleted bone marrow cells. The sample taken for sequencing was gut tissue. Receptor source: a female BALB/c mouse given C57BL/6 T cells with graft-versus-host disease after an allogeneic hematopoietic cell transplant.

Regarding this clone: Mouse gene names apply. Incomplete CDR3 DNA: TGCTCCAGCAGTCACGACACAAACCAAGACACCCAGTAC. It yields the protein CSSSHDTNQDTQY. The full-length CDR3 reads as CSSSHDTNQDTQYF. This chain uses TRBV23 with TRBJ2-5; the listed D gene, TRBD1, was not tested against the DNA. The sequenced fragment ends 1 residue before the CDR3 boundary, so the rest is inferred from the germline J gene. Germline V gene lookup returns CDR1 KGHTA and CDR2 FQNQQP. This CDR3 spans 14 amino acids.

By sample fraction, this clone is medium-sized. The genes are named according to mouse. The read terminates 1 residue ahead of where the CDR3 ends, so the germline J gene completes it. This chain connects TRBV31 to TRBJ1-5; 8 nucleotides agree with TRBD1. Germline assignment: CDR1 GKSSPN and CDR2 SITVG. J gave up 4 bases and V 1 base, and 3 bases lay outside the gene matches. The CDR3 has 14 residues. The CDR3 region is CAWSRDRLNQAPLF. The part of the CDR3 DNA that was read is TGTGCCTGGAGTCGGGACAGGCTAAACCAGGCTCCGCTT.

As for this clone: Gene names refer to mouse genes. The sequence runs out 1 residue before the end of the CDR3; the remainder is reconstructed from the germline J gene. The chain has TRBV12-2 and TRBJ1-6; unclear D gene. TRBJ1-6 is treated as an ORF (open reading frame) with a function not yet certain. CDR1 is SGHLS, CDR2 HYDKME, per germline. Trimming shortened V by 0 bases and J by 5 bases, and 1 base separated the two germline ends. This CDR3 spans 12 amino acids. The CDR3 is CASSLHNSPLYF. CDR3 DNA, as far as it was read: TGTGCCAGCTCTCTCCATAATTCGCCCCTCTAC.

Concerning this clone itself: The gene symbols are mouse symbols. Read data end 1 residue before the CDR3 end; the end is taken from the germline J gene. The genes are TRBV16 and TRBJ2-5; 9 bases are a match to TRBD2. This CDR3 comprises 14 residues. Germline assignment: CDR1 SGHSA and CDR2 FRNQAP. V lost 2 bases to trimming and J lost 5 bases; unmatched junction nucleotides: 2. The covered CDR3 bases are TGTGCAAGCAGCTTATCTGGGGGGGTAGACACCCAGTAC. Encoded protein: CASSLSGGVDTQY. The whole CDR3 protein is CASSLSGGVDTQYF.

This clone is deemed large. Mouse gene names and germline throughout. The observed sequence ends 1 residue before the CDR3 terminus, with the missing tail filled in from the germline J gene. The gene calls are TRBV29 and TRBJ1-3, with 7 bases that match TRBD1. Germline V gene data show CDR1 as MSHET and CDR2 as SYDVDS. The CDR3 runs 14 residues. Trimming removed 5 bases from V and 2 bases from J; junction bases left unmatched: 3. CDR3 loop: CASSPGQAGNTLYF. The sequenced part of the CDR3 DNA is TGTGCTAGCAGTCCCGGACAGGCTGGAAATACGCTCTAT.

With regard to this clone: Any gene name here is a mouse gene name. CDR3 loop: CASRDANERLFF. The DNA read from the CDR3 is TGTGCCAGCAGGGACGCCAACGAAAGATTATTT. V is TRBV15 and J is TRBJ1-4; D gene unclear. The missing CDR3 end, 1 residue past where the read stops, is filled in from the germline J gene. Trimming removed 6 bases from V and 3 bases from J, with 5 bases in between. From germline, CDR1 is SGHND and CDR2 FRSKSL. The CDR3 contains 12 residues. The complete variable domain, with remaining parts taken from reference TRBV15 and TRBJ1-4, reads DAGVTQTPRHEVAEKGQTIILKCEPVSGHNDLFWYRQTKIQGLELLSYFRSKSLMEDGGAFKDRFKAEMLNSSFSTLKIQPTEPKDSAVYLCASRDANERLFFGHGTKLSVL.

Comments on this clone: Gene names refer to mouse genes. Read coverage stops 1 residue before the CDR3 terminus; the germline J gene supplies the remainder. V usage is TRBV3 and J usage is TRBJ2-7, with TRBD2 matching over 7 bases. V lost 3 bases, J lost 4 bases, and 3 bases stayed unmatched. There are 13 residues in the CDR3. Germline CDR1 reads SNHLY; CDR2 reads FYNGKV (reference sequence). The CDR3 sequence is CASSFPGGYEQYF. The covered CDR3 bases are TGTGCCAGCAGCTTCCCTGGGGGATATGAACAGTAC.

Concerning this clone itself: Genes and germline come from the mouse. The CDR3 end lies 1 residue beyond the end of the read and is filled in from the germline J gene. The rearrangement links TRBV14 to TRBJ2-2; D is unclear. V lost 4 bases to trimming and J lost 2 bases, with 6 bases between them. CDR1 is SGHDT and CDR2 is FRDEAV in the germline V gene. The CDR3 sequence is 13 residues long. The CDR3 DNA, read in part, is TGTGCCAGCAGTCGGGTCAACACCGGGCAGCTCTAC. Its protein product is CASSRVNTGQLY. The full CDR3 protein reads CASSRVNTGQLYF.

With regard to this clone: Gene names and germline match the mouse. The read halts 1 residue ahead of the CDR3 end, with the missing end drawn from the germline J gene. The V call is TRBV5, the J call TRBJ2-1; tentative D call: TRBD2 (5 bases). This CDR3 has 15 residues. Germline V gives CDR1 LGHNA, CDR2 YNLKQL (reference sequence). V lost 4 bases and J 1 base, leaving 11 bases between the germline ends. Incomplete CDR3 DNA: TGTGCCAGCAGCCCCTCACTGGAGAACTATGCTGAGCAGTTC. The encoded protein is CASSPSLENYAEQF. In full, the CDR3 is CASSPSLENYAEQFF.

This clone is categorized as medium-sized. The genes are named according to mouse. The read ends 1 residue before the CDR3 terminus; that terminus is restored from the germline J gene. Other DNA sequences in this sample translate to the same CDR3. The chain combines TRBV19 with TRBJ1-4; weak D call: TRBD1 (5 bases). The CDR3 totals 15 residues. The germline gives CDR1 FNHDT, CDR2 SITEND (reference sequence). V was trimmed by 2 bases and J by 0 bases, leaving 8 bases between them. The CDR3 spells CASSMRGVSNERLFF. CDR3 bases read: TGTGCCAGCAGTATGCGGGGGGTTTCCAACGAAAGATTATTT.

On this clone: Mouse gene names apply. The observed sequence ends 1 residue before the CDR3 terminus, with the missing tail filled in from the germline J gene. The V and J genes are TRBV26 and TRBJ2-1; D not certain. With 6 bases removed from V and 0 bases from J, the gap between germline ends came to 9 bases. Germline V gene sequence: CDR1 KGHPV, CDR2 FQNQEV (reference sequence). This CDR3 region has 14 residues. CDR3 amino acids: CASSVAVNYAEQFF. Partial CDR3 DNA: TGTGCCAGCAGCGTAGCGGTTAACTATGCTGAGCAGTTC.

On this clone: Mouse germline and gene names are used. The read halts 1 residue ahead of the CDR3 end, with the missing end drawn from the germline J gene. This chain connects TRBV1 to TRBJ2-5; possibly TRBD2 for D (7 bases). V gave up 3 bases and J gave up 5 bases, with 12 bases separating them. Germline CDR1 is NSQYPW and CDR2 is LRSPGD (reference sequence). This CDR3 has 14 residues. The sequenced CDR3 bases are TGCACCTGCAGTGCTTGGGGGGCGAGAGACACCCAGTAC. Protein: CTCSAWGARDTQY. The entire CDR3 sequence reads CTCSAWGARDTQYF.

In regard to this clone: Mouse names are used for the genes. The sequenced fragment ends 1 residue before the CDR3 boundary, so the rest is inferred from the germline J gene. The genes are TRBV13-1 and TRBJ1-1, with D possibly TRBD1 on 5 matching bases. V was clipped by 0 bases and J by 10 bases, with 10 bases between them. CDR3 size: 12 residues. The germline CDR1 and CDR2 sequences are NSHNY and SYGAGN. The CDR3 reads CASSDAGPRVFF. The sequenced part of the CDR3 DNA is TGTGCCAGCAGTGATGCGGGGCCCAGAGTCTTC.